The 26 T cell receptor beta chains reported below all come from one sample, sequenced in a study of T cell repertoires in cytomegalovirus infection. TCRdb reanalysed the reads using MiXCR and keeps one entry per CDR3 protein. Here the sample spans about 130,000 distinct CDR3 sequences, 8.8% being singletons. The material sequenced was PBMCs. Receptor source: a human donor in good health (CMV status not recorded). Some clones in this sample may be carry-over from other donors' samples.

Worth noting for this clonotype: Given the absence of the conserved phenylalanine or tryptophan at the CDR3 end, a read error is likely. This chain connects TRBV7-2 to TRBJ2-7; D call uncertain. Per the germline V gene, CDR1 is SGHTA and CDR2 is FQGNSA. V dropped 5 bases and J dropped 1 base, with 15 bases sitting between them. The CDR3 runs 15 residues. The CDR3 DNA reads TGTGCCAGCAGCGTCGCGACCTCCGAGTCCTACGAGCAGTACTTG. Encoded protein: CASSVATSESYEQYL.

The chain has TRBV29-1 and TRBJ1-5, with 9 bases that match TRBD1. CDR1 is SQVTM, CDR2 ANQGSEA, per germline. CDR3 length: 15 amino acids. V shed 6 bases, J shed 4 bases, and the junction held 10 bases outside the gene matches. The CDR3 loop reads CSVELSGTGNQPQHF. The CDR3 DNA reads as TGCAGCGTCGAACTATCCGGGACAGGGAATCAGCCCCAGCATTTT.

This clonotype showed up many times. V and J are TRBV7-9 and TRBJ2-7; D unclear. CDR1 is SEHNR, CDR2 FQNEAQ, per germline (reference sequence). CDR3 length: 13 residues. V shed 2 bases and J shed 1 base, with 6 bases lying between them. CDR3 coding DNA: TGTGCCAGCAGCTTACCAGTATCCTACGAGCAGTACTTC. Translating it yields CASSLPVSYEQYF.

This clonotype appeared many times. CDR3 in DNA: TGTGCCAGCAGCCAAGATCTCCCACCTGCTCCCTTTGAAGCTTTCTTT. Translating gives CASSQDLPPAPFEAFF. J is TRBJ1-1 and V is TRBV14; unclear D gene. This CDR3 comprises 16 residues. CDR1 SGHDN and CDR2 FVKESK come from the germline V gene. V lost 0 bases to trimming and J lost 7 bases, with 18 bases between them.

At least ten counts were recorded for this clonotype. V gene TRBV7-8 combines with J gene TRBJ1-1, with D perhaps TRBD1 (5 bases). V lost 2 bases and J lost 1, with 17 bases in between. Germline CDR1 reads SGHVS; CDR2 reads FQNEAQ. The length of the CDR3 is 17 residues. The DNA of the CDR3 is TGTGCCAGCAGCTTATTGGCTGGCCTCAGGGAGAACACTGAAGCTTTCTTT. Translation gives CASSLLAGLRENTEAFF.

This clonotype was seen many times. The chain carries TRBV28 and TRBJ1-4, with TRBD1 matching over 8 bases. Germline assignment: CDR1 MDHEN and CDR2 SYDVKM. The CDR3 has 15 residues. Losses at the gene ends were 6 bases for V and 7 bases for J; bases not matched to a gene: 10. DNA of the CDR3: TGTGCCAGCAGCCCACAGCAGGGGGCCGGTGAAAAACTGTTTTTT. Protein: CASSPQQGAGEKLFF. Complete variable domain (other parts from reference TRBV28 and TRBJ1-4): DVKVTQSSRYLVKRTGEKVFLECVQDMDHENMFWYRQDPGLGLRLIYFSYDVKMKEKGDIPEGYSVSREKKERFSLILESASTNQTSMYLCASSPQQGAGEKLFFGSGTQLSVL.

This clonotype was seen many times. J is TRBJ1-1 and V is TRBV19; 7 positions agree with TRBD1. The CDR3 sequence is 14 residues long. Trimming removed 5 bases from V and 10 bases from J; junction bases left unmatched: 13. Germline values: CDR1 LNHDA, CDR2 SQIVND (reference sequence). This CDR3 is CASSLGGSRIGAFF. The CDR3 nucleotides read TGTGCCAGTAGTCTAGGGGGCTCCCGGATCGGAGCTTTCTTT.

This clonotype showed up many times. The chain couples TRBV7-2 to TRBJ2-1; weak D call: TRBD2 (5 bases). The V end lost 5 bases, the J end lost 9 bases, and 20 bases lay between the germline ends. The CDR3 spans 15 residues. CDR1 and CDR2 from the germline V gene are SGHTA and FQGNSA. The chain's CDR3 is CASSRLFRTGIEQFF. The CDR3 DNA reads as TGTGCCAGCAGCCGACTTTTCAGGACGGGGATTGAGCAGTTCTTC.

This clonotype has at least ten counts. The J gene is TRBJ1-1, the V gene TRBV7-2; D is undetermined. Germline V gene lookup returns CDR1 SGHTA and CDR2 FQGNSA. V was cut by 5 bases and J by 1 base, with 8 bases left in between. CDR3 length equals 13 residues. The CDR3 loop is CASSGYKNTEAFF. The DNA for the CDR3 is TGTGCCAGCAGCGGTTACAAGAACACTGAAGCTTTCTTT.

This clonotype has at least ten counts. The gene calls are TRBV2 and TRBJ1-1, with D maybe TRBD1 (6 bases). The V end was cut by 7 bases, the J end by 3 bases, with 9 bases between. CDR1 is SNHLY, CDR2 FYNNEI, per germline. The CDR3 consists of 12 residues. The chain's CDR3 is CASKGGYTEAFF. The CDR3 DNA reads TGTGCCAGCAAAGGGGGTTACACTGAAGCTTTCTTT. Full variable domain (remainder filled in from reference TRBV2 and TRBJ1-1): EPEVTQTPSHQVTQMGQEVILRCVPISNHLYFYWYRQILGQKVEFLVSFYNNEISEKSEIFDDQFSVERPDGSNFTLKIRSTKLEDSAMYFCASKGGYTEAFFGQGTRLTVV.

Concerning this clonotype: A much more abundant neighbour one base away suggests this may be a read error. V usage is TRBV23-1 and J usage is TRBJ1-1; D gene unclear. TRBV23-1 is treated as an ORF (open reading frame) with a function not yet certain. The V and J ends lost 7 bases and 11 bases respectively, with 14 bases between them. The CDR3 extends over 11 amino acids. The CDR3 DNA is TGCGCCAGCAAAGGAAGGGCAAGGGCTTTCTTT. It translates to CASKGRARAFF.

Of note for this clonotype: A much larger clone differs from this one at a single base, so this may be a read error. This chain joins TRBV29-1 and TRBJ2-1; no clear D gene. The CDR3 is 11 residues long. CDR1 and CDR2 from the germline V gene are SQVTM and ANQGSEA. V was trimmed by 6 bases and J by 4 bases, leaving 7 bases between them. This CDR3 reads CSVVPYNEQFF. The CDR3, as DNA: TGCAGCGTGGTTCCATACAATGAGCAGTTCTTC.

This clonotype was detected a few times. The gene calls are TRBV5-1 and TRBJ2-3; the match to TRBD2 covers 8 bases. This CDR3 has 16 residues. The V gene's germline CDR1 is SGHRS and CDR2 YFSETQ. The V gene end was trimmed by 4 bases and the J gene end by 3 bases; junction bases not matched to a gene: 10. CDR3 nucleotides: TGCGCCAGCAGCCCCGACGGGGGGGGGACGACAGATACGCAGTATTTT. As protein: CASSPDGGGTTDTQYF.

This clonotype was counted at least ten times. The chain couples TRBV19 to TRBJ1-6; 9 bases map to TRBD1. The CDR3 covers 13 residues. The ends lost 4 bases at V and 9 bases at J; junction bases unmatched: 1. The V gene's germline CDR1 is LNHDA and CDR2 SQIVND (reference sequence). The CDR3 nucleotides read TGTGCCAGTAGTAGGGACAGGGCTTCACCCCTCCACTTT. It codes for CASSRDRASPLHF.

This clonotype showed up just a few times. The chain combines TRBV6-5 with TRBJ2-2; 10 nucleotides line up with TRBD1. The ends lost 5 bases at V and 6 bases at J; junction bases unmatched: 3. Germline CDR1 MNHEY, CDR2 SVGAGI. CDR3 length: 14 amino acids. The CDR3 reads CASSRTGGSGELFF. For the CDR3, the DNA is TGTGCCAGCAGTCGGACAGGGGGATCCGGGGAGCTGTTTTTT.

By share, this clonotype ranks as medium-sized. The chain uses TRBV2 and TRBJ1-1; no firm D call. The CDR3 has 11 amino acids. Germline V gene lookup returns CDR1 SNHLY and CDR2 FYNNEI. Trimming left V 8 bases short and J 5 bases short, with 9 bases between. For the CDR3, the DNA is TGTGCCAGCGGAGAGGGTACTGAAGCTTTCTTT. Translating gives CASGEGTEAFF. Based on the CDR3 plus reference TRBV2 and TRBJ1-1, the full variable domain is EPEVTQTPSHQVTQMGQEVILRCVPISNHLYFYWYRQILGQKVEFLVSFYNNEISEKSEIFDDQFSVERPDGSNFTLKIRSTKLEDSAMYFCASGEGTEAFFGQGTRLTVV.

This clonotype was observed at least ten times. The V gene is TRBV7-2, the J gene TRBJ2-3; possibly TRBD1 for D (5 bases). CDR1 and CDR2 (germline): SGHTA, FQGNSA. Trimming stripped 5 bases from V and 6 bases from J, with 12 bases between. The CDR3 sequence is 13 residues long. The CDR3 reads CASSPQGQDTQYF. The DNA for the CDR3 is TGTGCCAGCAGCCCTCAGGGCCAGGATACGCAGTATTTT.

This clonotype occurred many times. The chain carries TRBV11-3 and TRBJ2-1; 10 nucleotides align to TRBD1. The junction had 9 bases not matched to a gene; V was cut back by 5 bases and J by 8 bases. Germline V gene sequence: CDR1 SGHNT, CDR2 YENEEA. CDR3 length: 15 residues. The chain's CDR3 is CASSRTRTGGHEQFF. CDR3 coding DNA: TGTGCCAGCAGCAGAACTCGGACAGGGGGACATGAGCAGTTCTTC.

This clonotype was picked up many times. The genes are TRBV7-2 and TRBJ2-1; no clear D. V was trimmed by 3 bases and J by 7 bases, leaving 13 bases between them. This CDR3 spans 14 amino acids. Germline assignment: CDR1 SGHTA and CDR2 FQGNSA. The CDR3 protein is CASSFDTVQNEQFF. The CDR3 DNA reads TGTGCCAGCAGCTTTGACACCGTCCAGAATGAGCAGTTCTTC.

This clonotype was counted at least ten times. This chain links TRBV6-5 with TRBJ1-1; no reliable D call. CDR3 length equals 13 residues. The V and J ends lost 7 bases and 1 base respectively, with 10 bases between them. The germline V gene has CDR1 MNHEY and CDR2 SVGAGI. The CDR3 loop reads CASKHRENTEAFF. Here the CDR3 DNA reads TGTGCCAGCAAACACCGGGAGAACACTGAAGCTTTCTTT.

In this sample, this clonotype turned up many times. This rearrangement joins TRBV11-2 to TRBJ2-2, with 8 bases identical to TRBD1. The CDR3 totals 15 residues. Germline assignment: CDR1 SGHAT and CDR2 FQNNGV. With V trimmed by 5 bases and J by 5 bases, 7 bases remained unmatched. CDR3 bases: TGTGCCAGCAGCGATGGGACAGGAGGAACCGGGGAGCTGTTTTTT. It translates to CASSDGTGGTGELFF.

V gene TRBV28 combines with J gene TRBJ2-7; 7 nucleotides line up with TRBD1. With 5 bases clipped from V and 6 bases from J, the junction kept 4 bases outside the gene matches. In germline, CDR1 is MDHEN, CDR2 SYDVKM. This CDR3 is 12 amino acids long. CDR3 amino acids: CASSPGQREQYF. CDR3 bases: TGTGCCAGCAGTCCGGGACAGCGCGAGCAGTACTTC. The variable domain in full, completed from reference TRBV28 and TRBJ2-7, reads DVKVTQSSRYLVKRTGEKVFLECVQDMDHENMFWYRQDPGLGLRLIYFSYDVKMKEKGDIPEGYSVSREKKERFSLILESASTNQTSMYLCASSPGQREQYFGPGTRLTVT.

This clonotype turned up a few times. The V call is TRBV2, the J call TRBJ1-5; D gene ambiguous. CDR1 is SNHLY and CDR2 is FYNNEI in the germline V gene. The length of the CDR3 is 12 residues. V was trimmed by 3 bases and J by 7 bases, leaving 7 bases between them. In DNA form, the CDR3 reads TGTGCCAGCAGTGAGGTAGGGCAGCCCCAGCATTTT. Its protein is CASSEVGQPQHF.

This clonotype was detected ten times or more. The CDR3 loop reads CASQRSYREETQYF. Written as DNA, the CDR3 is TGTGCCAGCCAAAGAAGTTATCGAGAAGAGACCCAGTACTTC. The gene calls are TRBV12-3 or TRBV12-4 and TRBJ2-5; no clear D gene. Trimming took 8 bases from V and 3 from J, leaving 16 bases between them. This CDR3 spans 14 amino acids.

The J gene is TRBJ1-1, the V gene TRBV5-4; 8 positions agree with TRBD1. The germline V gene encodes CDR1 SGHNT and CDR2 YYREEE (reference sequence). This CDR3 contains 14 residues. The junction had 6 bases not matched to a gene; V was cut back by 4 bases and J by 4 bases. The CDR3 region is CASSHDRGGTEAFF. CDR3 in DNA: TGTGCCAGCAGCCACGACAGGGGTGGCACTGAAGCTTTCTTT. Variable domain in full (rest from reference TRBV5-4 and TRBJ1-1): ETGVTQSPTHLIKTRGQQVTLRCSSQSGHNTVSWYQQALGQGPQFIFQYYREEENGRGNFPPRFSGLQFPNYSSELNVNALELDDSALYLCASSHDRGGTEAFFGQGTRLTVV.

The chain employs TRBV9 and TRBJ2-3, with D maybe TRBD1 (5 bases). The CDR3 totals 16 residues. The V end was cut by 0 bases, the J end by 0 bases, with 11 bases between. CDR1 and CDR2 from the germline V gene are SGDLS and YYNGEE. CDR3 nucleotides: TGTGCCAGCAGCGTAGTTGGGGCGCCCAGCACAGATACGCAGTATTTT. Its translation is CASSVVGAPSTDTQYF.